A selection of T cell receptor beta chains follows, all from one sample in a study of blood T cell repertoires in COVID-19. Profiled with immunoSEQ multiplex PCR; TCRdb holds only in-frame clones, not every one. Counted here are approximately 300,000 clones, 75% to 90% occurring once; the ten biggest clones make up roughly 6%. The sample consisted of peripheral blood. The receptors shown here come from a woman in her forties or fifties with COVID-19, enrolled during active disease. The CDR3 runs from the conserved cysteine through the conserved F or W. The D gene is left open where the match is weak. A clone size is listed for some rows: how often the clone was seen (once, few, many), or a class if it is expanded.

clone_size: once; cdr3_length: 14; j_call: TRBJ1-5; d_call: TRBD1; v_call: TRBV18; cdr3_nt: TGTGCCAGCTCACCACAGGGGGCAGGCCAGCCCCAGCATTTT; cdr3_aa: CASSPQGAGQPQHF
clone_size: .; cdr3_length: 14; j_call: TRBJ2-7; d_call: .; v_call: TRBV7-9; cdr3_nt: TGTGCCAGCAGCTTAGTCCCAGTCCACTACGAGCAGTACTTC; cdr3_aa: CASSLVPVHYEQYF
clone_size: .; cdr3_length: 14; j_call: TRBJ1-2; d_call: TRBD1; v_call: TRBV5-6; cdr3_nt: TGTGCCAGCAGCACAGGGACAGGGATCGGTGGCTACACCTTC; cdr3_aa: CASSTGTGIGGYTF
clone_size: .; cdr3_length: 14; j_call: TRBJ2-2; d_call: TRBD2; v_call: TRBV6-5; cdr3_nt: TGTGCCAGCAGGGCTAGCGGGGCCACCGGGGAGCTGTTTTTT; cdr3_aa: CASRASGATGELFF
clone_size: .; cdr3_length: 16; j_call: TRBJ1-5; d_call: TRBD1; v_call: TRBV7-9; cdr3_nt: TGTGCCAGCAGCTTACATGACAGGGCAGGCAATCAGCCCCAGCATTTT; cdr3_aa: CASSLHDRAGNQPQHF
clone_size: .; cdr3_length: 15; j_call: TRBJ2-1; d_call: TRBD2; v_call: TRBV5-1; cdr3_nt: TGCGCCAGCAGCTTCAATAGCGGGAGGAAAGATGAGCAGTTCTTC; cdr3_aa: CASSFNSGRKDEQFF
clone_size: .; cdr3_length: 13; j_call: TRBJ1-4; d_call: .; v_call: TRBV10-3; cdr3_nt: TGTGCCATCAGTGCCAGACTTAATGAAAAACTGTTTTTT; cdr3_aa: CAISARLNEKLFF
clone_size: .; cdr3_length: 14; j_call: TRBJ2-2; d_call: TRBD1; v_call: TRBV18; cdr3_nt: TGTGCCAGCTCAGCAGGGGGCGCATCCGGGGAGCTGTTTTTT; cdr3_aa: CASSAGGASGELFF
clone_size: few; cdr3_length: 15; j_call: TRBJ1-1; d_call: .; v_call: TRBV6-5; cdr3_nt: TGTGCCAGCAGCCCCCGACAGAACCTGAACACTGAAGCTTTCTTT; cdr3_aa: CASSPRQNLNTEAFF
clone_size: .; cdr3_length: 13; j_call: TRBJ2-3; d_call: .; v_call: TRBV6-6; cdr3_nt: TGTGCCAGCAGTTACGCAACTAGCAGTACGCAGTATTTT; cdr3_aa: CASSYATSSTQYF
clone_size: .; cdr3_length: 16; j_call: TRBJ2-7; d_call: TRBD1; v_call: TRBV7-9; cdr3_nt: TGTGCCAGCAGCCCCAGACAGGGGCCTTCCGCCTACGAGCAGTACTTC; cdr3_aa: CASSPRQGPSAYEQYF